Each of the 14 T cell receptor beta chains below was sequenced from the same sample in a study of T cells in Graves' hyperthyroidism and ophthalmopathy. RNA transcripts served as the template for amplifying TCR beta CDR3 regions. HTBI primers were used for first-round RT-PCR of the TCR CDR3. TCRdb reanalysed the multiplex PCR reads using MiXCR and keeps one entry per CDR3 protein. The data contain 140,000 or so distinct CDR3 sequences, approximately 20% of them singletons. The sample comprised blood. Receptors were obtained from a woman aged 50 to 60 with Graves' hyperthyroidism that later progressed to Graves' ophthalmopathy.

This clonotype was seen a handful of times. This chain connects TRBV20-1 to TRBJ1-6; possibly TRBD1 for D (5 bases). The ends were cut back, 0 bases at V and 5 bases at J, with 14 bases in the middle. This CDR3 is built from 16 residues. The V gene's germline CDR1 is DFQATT and CDR2 SNEGSKA (reference sequence). This CDR3 is CSARDQGSHDNSPLHF. Here the CDR3 DNA reads TGCAGTGCTAGAGATCAGGGATCCCATGATAATTCACCCCTCCACTTT.

This clonotype was counted ten times or more. The chain combines TRBV6-1 with TRBJ1-1, with D perhaps TRBD1 (5 bases). Trimming removed 7 bases at V and 2 bases at J, with 20 bases between. The CDR3 is made up of 16 amino acids. The germline V gene has CDR1 MNHNS and CDR2 SASEGT. The CDR3 bases are TGTGCCAGCACCCCGGGGCTTGGACGAGGTAACACTGAAGCTTTCTTT. This translates into CASTPGLGRGNTEAFF.

This clonotype was counted at least ten times. The chain joins TRBV7-2 to TRBJ1-2; 7 bases align to TRBD1. The CDR3 length is 13 residues. With V trimmed by 3 bases and J by 7 bases, 5 bases remained unmatched. Germline V lookup: CDR1 SGHTA, CDR2 FQGNSA. The CDR3 region has the DNA TGTGCCAGCAGCTTCCGGGACAGTCGTGGCTACACCTTC. This translates into CASSFRDSRGYTF. Based on the CDR3 plus reference TRBV7-2 and TRBJ1-2, the full variable domain is GAGVSQSPSNKVTEKGKDVELRCDPISGHTALYWYRQSLGQGLEFLIYFQGNSAPDKSGLPSDRFSAERTGGSVSTLTIQRTQQEDSAVYLCASSFRDSRGYTFGSGTRLTVV.

The rearrangement joins TRBV19 to TRBJ1-1, with 8 bases identical to TRBD1. CDR1 and CDR2 (germline): LNHDA, SQIVND (reference sequence). V lost 3 bases to trimming and J lost 5 bases; unmatched junction nucleotides: 5. This CDR3 contains 14 residues. The CDR3 here is CASSIAGGITEAFF. The CDR3 bases are TGTGCCAGTAGTATCGCAGGGGGCATAACTGAAGCTTTCTTT.

The chain combines TRBV5-1 with TRBJ2-3; D possibly corresponds to TRBD2 (7 bases). V was trimmed by 6 bases and J by 4 bases, leaving 15 bases between them. The CDR3 is 14 amino acids. Germline V CDR1 and CDR2: SGHRS, YFSETQ. In DNA form, the CDR3 reads TGCGCCAGCAAGGGGGGAGGGTCCCCAGATACGCAGTATTTT. Protein: CASKGGGSPDTQYF.

This clonotype was recorded many times. The genes are TRBV7-3 and TRBJ2-7; no firm D call. The CDR3 extends over 14 amino acids. V was clipped by 2 bases and J by 2 bases, with 10 bases between them. From germline, CDR1 is SGHTA and CDR2 FQGTGA. The CDR3: CASSLSHSTYEQYF. The CDR3 region has the DNA TGTGCCAGCAGCTTATCGCACAGTACCTACGAGCAGTACTTC.

There are many counts of this clonotype. This chain joins TRBV7-3 and TRBJ2-3, with a possible D match to TRBD2 (7 bases). Looked up from germline, CDR1 is SGHTA and CDR2 is FQGTGA. The CDR3 length is 15 residues. V was clipped by 4 bases and J by 2 bases, with 13 bases between them. The CDR3 is CASSSVGGATDTQYF. CDR3 bases: TGTGCCAGCAGCTCGGTTGGGGGGGCCACAGATACGCAGTATTTT.

This clonotype was recorded at least ten times. V and J are TRBV20-1 and TRBJ2-7, with 8 bases that match TRBD2. The V segment lost 6 bases and the J segment 7 bases; nucleotides outside the gene matches: 5. CDR3 size: 11 residues. The germline CDR1 and CDR2 sequences are DFQATT and SNEGSKA (reference sequence). Here the CDR3 reads CSARGALEQYF. In nucleotides, the CDR3 is TGCAGTGCGCGGGGGGCTCTGGAGCAGTACTTC.

V and J are TRBV6-1 and TRBJ2-7; TRBD2 aligns across 10 bases. The trim removed 1 base at V and 5 bases at J, leaving 11 bases unmatched. CDR3 size: 17 residues. Germline V gene data show CDR1 as MNHNS and CDR2 as SASEGT. The CDR3 here is CASSEVGSLAGVNEQYV. The CDR3 nucleotides are TGTGCCAGCAGTGAAGTCGGATCGCTAGCGGGAGTAAACGAGCAGTACGTC.

This clonotype was observed many times. The chain recombines TRBV6-1 with TRBJ1-1; D is unclear. Trimming took off 5 bases at V and 0 bases at J, with 13 bases between the two ends. Germline CDR1 MNHNS, CDR2 SASEGT. CDR3 size: 15 residues. Here the CDR3 DNA reads TGTGCCAGCAGTTCCCCACTGGCGATGAACACTGAAGCTTTCTTT. Protein sequence: CASSSPLAMNTEAFF.

This chain connects TRBV6-5 to TRBJ2-7; 7 nucleotides agree with TRBD1. The germline gives CDR1 MNHEY, CDR2 SVGAGI. The trim removed 6 bases at V and 4 bases at J, leaving 12 bases unmatched. This CDR3 spans 15 amino acids. The CDR3: CASSLPGTESYEQYF. The CDR3, as DNA: TGTGCCAGCAGCTTACCCGGGACAGAGAGTTACGAGCAGTACTTC.

The table lists this clonotype with a few counts. A much larger clone lies one base from this, so it may be a read error. The chain carries TRBV3-1 and TRBJ2-1; D unresolved. The DNA end favors TRBJ2-7, so the J call may be wrong. The CDR3 is made up of 13 amino acids. CDR1 is LGHDT and CDR2 is YNNKEL in the germline V gene (reference sequence). The CDR3 region has the DNA TGTGCCAGCAGCCAAGATAACGACAATGAGCAGTACTTC. Protein sequence: CASSQDNDNEQYF.

The chain combines TRBV5-1 with TRBJ1-3, with D unresolved. Germline values: CDR1 SGHRS, CDR2 YFSETQ. Trimming removed 4 bases from V and 3 bases from J, with 11 bases in between. The CDR3 is 14 amino acids. This CDR3 is CASSVGQVGNTIYF. The CDR3 DNA reads as TGCGCCAGCAGCGTCGGGCAGGTTGGAAACACCATATATTTT.

This clonotype was picked up many times. The chain employs TRBV28 and TRBJ1-6, with D perhaps TRBD1 (6 bases). The CDR3 is made up of 14 amino acids. Per the germline V gene, CDR1 is MDHEN and CDR2 is SYDVKM. V dropped 6 bases and J dropped 7 bases, with 13 bases sitting between them. The CDR3 sequence: CASRNRVANSPLHF. In DNA, the CDR3 is TGTGCCAGCAGAAACAGGGTGGCGAATTCACCCCTCCACTTT.